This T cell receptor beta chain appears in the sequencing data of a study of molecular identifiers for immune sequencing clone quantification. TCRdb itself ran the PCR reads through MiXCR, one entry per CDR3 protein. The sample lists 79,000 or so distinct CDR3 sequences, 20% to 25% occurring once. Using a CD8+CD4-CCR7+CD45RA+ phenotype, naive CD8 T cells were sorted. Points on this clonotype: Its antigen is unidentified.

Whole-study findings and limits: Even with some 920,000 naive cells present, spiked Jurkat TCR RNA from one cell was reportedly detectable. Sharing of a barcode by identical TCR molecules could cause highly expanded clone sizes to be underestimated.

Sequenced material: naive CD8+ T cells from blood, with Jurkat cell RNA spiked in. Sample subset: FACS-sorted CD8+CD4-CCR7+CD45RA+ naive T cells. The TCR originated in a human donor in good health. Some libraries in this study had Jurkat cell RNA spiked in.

CDR3 bases: TGTGCCAGCAGCCGCGGGGGGCAAAACATTCAGTACTTC. Encoded protein: CASSRGGQNIQYF. The J gene is TRBJ2-4, the V gene TRBV14, with TRBD2 matching 8 bases. Germline V lookup: CDR1 SGHDN, CDR2 FVKESK. Trimming took 4 bases from V and 5 from J; bases not matched to a gene: 1. This CDR3 has 13 residues.